This T cell receptor (beta chain) was sequenced during a study of blood T cell repertoires in COVID-19 (dated by TCRdb to the early 2020s). Regarding the study in general: Samples from collaborators originated in the United States, Italy and Spain and spanned both the acute and convalescent phases of COVID-19. The prospective study material was composed of cDNA or gDNA derived from T cells, B-cell-depleted T cells, or PBMCs. Deeply sampled blood TCRbeta repertoires from subjects exposed to, actively infected with, or recovered from COVID-19 were included in the dataset. The repertoires were released in a freely available public database meant as a resource for research on the immune response to SARS-CoV-2. The samples were drawn from two sources: the first 160 participants of the ongoing ImmuneRACE study, and 1,000 to 1,500 subjects contributed by 6 global collaborators. Sample metadata almost always included a de-identified subject ID, COVID-19 status, age in years and sex. Where available, HLA class I and class II types were obtained from metadata supplied by the sample provider rather than from assay-based typing. Broad study findings and their caveats: The quantity of clinical and demographic metadata differed by source and by participant and was supplied without curation.

Concerning this clone itself: The clone's antigen remains unknown. No much larger clone exists at a distance of one base, and base qualities are not known.

The V end loses 3 bases and the J end loses 0 bases, and a stretch of 16 bases separates them. Per the germline V gene, SGHDT is the CDR1 and YYEEEE is the CDR2. Including cysteine and phenylalanine, the CDR3 has 17 amino acids. Only CDR3 DNA remains: 51 bases, in frame from the first base. The immunoSEQ Assay, a bias-controlled multiplex PCR, was used to amplify TCRbeta CDR3 regions from genomic DNA. The authors processed their data as follows. The number of nucleated cells in each sample was estimated by amplification of reference gene primers within the assay. To quantify the absolute abundance of each unique TCRbeta CDR3 rearrangement, sequence reads were collapsed and filtered. For each sample, productive Simpson clonality was calculated by taking the square root of Simpson's diversity index across productive rearrangements. The table comes from immuneACCESS by way of TCRdb, which keeps in-frame sequences with V and J called. Part of the clones is missing from these tables; in studies checked, under half for an unresolved V gene and the rest for unknown reasons. V, J and clone size reflect that table, while D and trimming were determined from the DNA. Here the sample has some 120,000 clones; about 88% occur a single time. The biggest ten clones account for about 4.6% of the sample.

One collaborating source in Seattle enrolled patients while the patients were actively infected and followed the patients over time throughout the course of disease. Collaborating institutions collected whole blood in K2EDTA tubes following their own protocols. Collaborator samples were shipped for TCRbeta analysis as frozen whole blood, isolated PBMCs, or DNA extracted from either sample type. The material sequenced was peripheral blood. The chain was built from TRBV5-6 and TRBJ1-5, with TRBD1 tentatively as D gene (6 bases match). The TCR originated in a man in his fifties or sixties with COVID-19, enrolled during active disease. CDR3 reads: CASSSRTAGFSNQPQHF. The DNA sequence is as follows: TGTGCCAGCAGCTCCCGGACAGCTGGGTTTAGCAATCAGCCCCAGCATTTT.